This TCR beta chain was retrieved from a study of T-cell memory formation after mild COVID-19. Across the whole study: TCR clusters were mostly confined to one donor each.

This clonotype was seen a few times. What it binds is unknown. V was cut by 0 bases and J by 5 bases, with 14 bases left in between. Germline V CDR1 and CDR2: GTSNPN, SVGIG (reference sequence). There are 15 residues in the CDR3. Study conclusions and caveats: While clones contracting from day 15 to 85 were balanced between CD4 and CD8, later expanders leaned CD4+.

MiXCR, run by TCRdb on the 5' RACE reads, gives a single entry per CDR3 protein. The sample lists roughly 180,000 distinct CDR3 sequences; roughly 10% were seen once. The receptor comes from a man between 18 and 35 years old who had mild COVID-19 (a few samples of this study predate the infection). Cell type and time point are not known. Material: PBMCs or a T cell subset sorted from them (not recorded which). The genes are TRBV30 and TRBJ2-1; D might be TRBD1 (6 bases). The CDR3 coding sequence is TGTGCCTGGAGTGTACATGGGGACATCAACAATGAGCAGTTCTTC. This encodes CAWSVHGDINNEQFF. Drawing the rest from reference TRBV30 and TRBJ2-1, the complete variable domain is SQTIHQWPATLVQPVGSPLSLECTVEGTSNPNLYWYRQAAGRGLQLLFYSVGIGQISSEVPQNLSASRPQDRQFILSSKKLLLSDSGFYLCAWSVHGDINNEQFFGPGTRLTVL.